This T cell receptor (beta chain) was obtained from a study of T-cell memory formation after mild COVID-19. Study conclusions and caveats: Still unconfirmed is whether the second-wave clones peaking on day 37 recognized SARS-CoV-2.

To note about this clonotype: Its antigen remains unknown.

V lost 4 bases and J 4 bases, leaving 26 bases between the germline ends. This CDR3 contains 19 residues. Germline V gene sequence: CDR1 SEHNR, CDR2 FQNEAQ (reference sequence). A 5'RACE reaction primed in the constant segment made cDNA libraries of TCR alpha and TCR beta, and these carried sample barcodes and UMIs. TCRdb re-called the 5' RACE reads with MiXCR, one entry per CDR3 protein. The sample has some 150,000 distinct CDR3 sequences; 13% to 15% are singletons. The V and J genes are TRBV7-9 and TRBJ2-1; D gene ambiguous. The sample comprised PBMCs or a T cell subset sorted from them (not recorded which). This receptor was identified in an adult woman who had mild COVID-19 (a few samples of this study predate the infection). Cell type and time point are not known. The CDR3, as DNA: TGTGCCAGCAGCTCCGCCCTGAATTTTATCCCAGCCGGGTACAATGAGCAGTTCTTC. Translated: CASSSALNFIPAGYNEQFF.